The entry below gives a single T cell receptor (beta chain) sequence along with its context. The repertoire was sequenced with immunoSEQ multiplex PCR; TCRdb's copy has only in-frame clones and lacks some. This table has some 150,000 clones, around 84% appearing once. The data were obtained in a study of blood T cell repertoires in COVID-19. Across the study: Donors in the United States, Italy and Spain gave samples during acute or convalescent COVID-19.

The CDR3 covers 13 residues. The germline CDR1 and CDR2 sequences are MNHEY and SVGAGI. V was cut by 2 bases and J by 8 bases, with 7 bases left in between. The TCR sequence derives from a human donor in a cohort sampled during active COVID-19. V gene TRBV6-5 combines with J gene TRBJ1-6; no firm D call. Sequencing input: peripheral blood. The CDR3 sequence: CASSYERYSPLHF. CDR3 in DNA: TGTGCCAGCAGTTACGAGAGGTATTCACCCCTCCACTTT.